The T cell receptor beta chain described here comes from a study of blood T cell repertoires in COVID-19. Across the study: Samples representing acute and convalescent COVID-19 were sourced from the United States, Italy and Spain.

TCRdb's table, derived via immunoSEQ multiplex PCR, lists solely in-frame clones and lacks some. In the table there are roughly 180,000 clones, 86% of which are singletons. This CDR3 is 14 amino acids long. The germline V gene has CDR1 WSHSY and CDR2 SAAADI. V shed 7 bases and J shed 3 bases, with 15 bases lying between them. The chain carries TRBV10-2 and TRBJ2-5; D is possibly TRBD2 (5 bases). The sequence derives from a man aged 65 to 79 with active or convalescent COVID-19. Sample: peripheral blood. CDR3 sequence reads: CASTRGLQKETQYF. CDR3 DNA: TGCGCCAGCACGCGCGGGCTTCAAAAAGAGACCCAGTACTTC.